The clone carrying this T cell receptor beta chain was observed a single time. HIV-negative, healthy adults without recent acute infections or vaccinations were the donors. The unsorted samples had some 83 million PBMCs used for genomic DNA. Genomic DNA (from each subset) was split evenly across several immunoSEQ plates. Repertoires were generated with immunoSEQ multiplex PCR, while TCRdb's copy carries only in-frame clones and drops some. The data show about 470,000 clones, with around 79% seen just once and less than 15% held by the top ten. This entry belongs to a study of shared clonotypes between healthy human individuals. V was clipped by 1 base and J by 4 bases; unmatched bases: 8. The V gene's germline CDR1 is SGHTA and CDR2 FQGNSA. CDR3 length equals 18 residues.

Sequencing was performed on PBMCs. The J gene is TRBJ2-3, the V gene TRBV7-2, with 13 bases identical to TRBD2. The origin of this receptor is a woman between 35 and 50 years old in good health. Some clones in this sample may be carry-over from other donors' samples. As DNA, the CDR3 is TGTGCCAGCAGCTTAGATCGACTAGCGGGAGGAATCGCAGATACGCAGTATTTT. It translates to CASSLDRLAGGIADTQYF.